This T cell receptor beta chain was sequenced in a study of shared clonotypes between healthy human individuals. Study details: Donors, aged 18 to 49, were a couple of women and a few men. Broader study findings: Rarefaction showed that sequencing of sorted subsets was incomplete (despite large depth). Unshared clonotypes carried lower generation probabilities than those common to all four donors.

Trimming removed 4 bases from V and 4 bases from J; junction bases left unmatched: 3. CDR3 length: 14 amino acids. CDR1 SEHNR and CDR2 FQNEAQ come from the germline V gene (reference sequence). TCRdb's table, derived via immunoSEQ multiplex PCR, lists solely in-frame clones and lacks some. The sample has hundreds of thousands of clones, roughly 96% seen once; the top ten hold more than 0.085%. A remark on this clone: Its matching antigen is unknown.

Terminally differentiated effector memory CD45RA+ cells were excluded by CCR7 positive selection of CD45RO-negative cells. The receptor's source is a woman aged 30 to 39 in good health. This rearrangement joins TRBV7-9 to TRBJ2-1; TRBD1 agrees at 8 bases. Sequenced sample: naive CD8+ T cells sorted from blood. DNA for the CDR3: TGTGCCAGCAGCTCCGGGACAGGTTACAATGAGCAGTTCTTC. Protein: CASSSGTGYNEQFF.